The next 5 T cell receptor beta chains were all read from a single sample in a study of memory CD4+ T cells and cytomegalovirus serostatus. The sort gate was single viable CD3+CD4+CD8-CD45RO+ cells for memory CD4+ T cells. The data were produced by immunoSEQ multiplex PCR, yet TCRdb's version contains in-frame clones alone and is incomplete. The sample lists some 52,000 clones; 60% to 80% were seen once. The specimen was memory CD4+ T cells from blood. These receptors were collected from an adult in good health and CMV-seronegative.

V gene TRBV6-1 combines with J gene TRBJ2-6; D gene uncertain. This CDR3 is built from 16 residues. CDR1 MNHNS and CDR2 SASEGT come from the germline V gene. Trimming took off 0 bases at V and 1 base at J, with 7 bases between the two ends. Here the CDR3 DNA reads TGTGCCAGCAGTGAAGCCGCTTTGTCTGGGGCCAACGTCCTGACTTTC. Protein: CASSEAALSGANVLTF.

The CDR3 DNA reads as TGCGCCAGCAGCTTGGCCCCGGCTAATGAAAAACTGTTTTTT. This gives the protein CASSLAPANEKLFF. This sequence joins TRBV5-1 and TRBJ1-4; D is ambiguous. This CDR3 is 14 amino acids long. Per germline, CDR1 SGHRS and CDR2 YFSETQ. Trimming took off 0 bases at V and 3 bases at J, with 6 bases between the two ends. Full variable domain (rest looked up from reference TRBV5-1 and TRBJ1-4): KAGVTQTPRYLIKTRGQQVTLSCSPISGHRSVSWYQQTPGQGLQFLFEYFSETQRNKGNFPGRFSGRQFSNSRSEMNVSTLELGDSALYLCASSLAPANEKLFFGSGTQLSVL.

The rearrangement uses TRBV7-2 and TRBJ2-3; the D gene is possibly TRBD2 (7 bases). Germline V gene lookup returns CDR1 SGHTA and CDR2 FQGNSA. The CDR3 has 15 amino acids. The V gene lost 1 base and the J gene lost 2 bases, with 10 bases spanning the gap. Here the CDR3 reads CASSLEGGATDTQYF. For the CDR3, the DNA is TGTGCCAGCAGCTTAGAGGGGGGGGCCACAGATACGCAGTATTTT.

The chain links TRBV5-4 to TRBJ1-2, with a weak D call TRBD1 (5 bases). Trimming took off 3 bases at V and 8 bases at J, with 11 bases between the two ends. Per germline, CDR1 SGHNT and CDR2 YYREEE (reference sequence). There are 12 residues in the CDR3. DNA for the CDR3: TGTGCCAGCAGCTCCCAGGGTGACGGCTACACCTTC. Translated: CASSSQGDGYTF.

CDR3 loop: CASSLAGWENYGYTF. In DNA, the CDR3 is TGTGCCAGCAGCTTGGCCGGGTGGGAAAACTATGGCTACACCTTC. The rearrangement uses TRBV5-4 and TRBJ1-2; D call uncertain. CDR3 size: 15 residues. The germline V and J ends were trimmed by 0 bases and 2 bases, with 11 bases remaining between them. CDR1 SGHNT and CDR2 YYREEE come from the germline V gene (reference sequence).